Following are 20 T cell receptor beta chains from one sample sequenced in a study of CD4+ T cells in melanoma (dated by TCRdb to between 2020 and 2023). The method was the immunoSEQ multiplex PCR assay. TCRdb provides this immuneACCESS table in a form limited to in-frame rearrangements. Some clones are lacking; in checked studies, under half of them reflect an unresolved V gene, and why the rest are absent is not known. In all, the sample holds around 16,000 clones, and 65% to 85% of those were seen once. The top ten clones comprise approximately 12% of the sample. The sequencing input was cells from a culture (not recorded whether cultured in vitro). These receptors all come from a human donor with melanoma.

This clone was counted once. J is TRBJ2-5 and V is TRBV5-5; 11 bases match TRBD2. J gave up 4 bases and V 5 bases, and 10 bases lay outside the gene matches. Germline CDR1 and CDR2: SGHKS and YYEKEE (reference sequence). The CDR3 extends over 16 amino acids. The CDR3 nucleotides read TGTGCCAGCAGTTTTCCGACTAGCGGGGTGCCAGAGACCCAGTACTTC. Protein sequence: CASSFPTSGVPETQYF. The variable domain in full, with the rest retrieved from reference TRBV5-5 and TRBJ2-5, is DAGVTQSPTHLIKTRGQQVTLRCSPISGHKSVSWYQQVLGQGPQFIFQYYEKEERGRGNFPDRFSARQFPNYSSELNVNALLLGDSALYLCASSFPTSGVPETQYFGPGTRLLVL.

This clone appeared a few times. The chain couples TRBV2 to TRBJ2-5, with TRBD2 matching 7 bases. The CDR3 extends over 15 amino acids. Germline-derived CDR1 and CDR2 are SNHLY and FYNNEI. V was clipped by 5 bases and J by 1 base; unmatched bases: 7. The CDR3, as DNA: TGTGCCAGCAGTTTGTTATCGGGGGGCCAAGAGACCCAGTACTTC. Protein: CASSLLSGGQETQYF. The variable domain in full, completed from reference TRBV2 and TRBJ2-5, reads EPEVTQTPSHQVTQMGQEVILRCVPISNHLYFYWYRQILGQKVEFLVSFYNNEISEKSEIFDDQFSVERPDGSNFTLKIRSTKLEDSAMYFCASSLLSGGQETQYFGPGTRLLVL.

For the CDR3, the DNA is TGTGCCTGGAAAGGGCAAAAGGGTGAAAAACTGTTTTTT. Its protein is CAWKGQKGEKLFF. J is TRBJ1-4 and V is TRBV30; D gene unclear. This CDR3 has 13 residues. The germline V gene has CDR1 GTSNPN and CDR2 SVGIG (reference sequence). Trimming cost V 4 bases and J 7 bases, with 13 bases left between them.

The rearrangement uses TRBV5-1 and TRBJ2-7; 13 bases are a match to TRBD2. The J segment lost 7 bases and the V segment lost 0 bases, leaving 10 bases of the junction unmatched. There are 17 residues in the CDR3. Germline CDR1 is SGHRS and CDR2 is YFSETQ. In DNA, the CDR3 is TGCGCCAGCAGCTTGGCCCCCGGGACTAGCGGGGAGAAGGAGCAGTACTTC. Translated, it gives CASSLAPGTSGEKEQYF.

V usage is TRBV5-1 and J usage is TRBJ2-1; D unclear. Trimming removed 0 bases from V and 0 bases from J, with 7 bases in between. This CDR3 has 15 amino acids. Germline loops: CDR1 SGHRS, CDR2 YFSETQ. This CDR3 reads CASSLASSSYNEQFF. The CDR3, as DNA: TGCGCCAGCAGCTTGGCTTCCAGCTCCTACAATGAGCAGTTCTTC.

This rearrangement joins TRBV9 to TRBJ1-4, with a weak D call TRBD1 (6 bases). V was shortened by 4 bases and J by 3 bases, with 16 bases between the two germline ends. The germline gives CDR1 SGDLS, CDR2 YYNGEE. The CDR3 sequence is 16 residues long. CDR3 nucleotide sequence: TGTGCCAGCAGCCTCGGAGGGGGAGACTCTAATGAAAAACTGTTTTTT. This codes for CASSLGGGDSNEKLFF.

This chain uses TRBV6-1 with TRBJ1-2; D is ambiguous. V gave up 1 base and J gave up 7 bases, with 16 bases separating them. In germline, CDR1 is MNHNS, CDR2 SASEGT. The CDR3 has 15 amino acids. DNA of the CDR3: TGTGCCAGCAGTGAAGGTCCCGGCAGGATAAGTGGCTACACCTTC. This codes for CASSEGPGRISGYTF.

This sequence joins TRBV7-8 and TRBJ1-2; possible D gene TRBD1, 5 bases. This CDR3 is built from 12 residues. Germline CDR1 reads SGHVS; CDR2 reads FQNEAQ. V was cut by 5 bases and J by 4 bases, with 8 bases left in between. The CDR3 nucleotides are TGTGCCAGCAGCGCAGGGTTCTATGGCTACACCTTC. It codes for CASSAGFYGYTF.

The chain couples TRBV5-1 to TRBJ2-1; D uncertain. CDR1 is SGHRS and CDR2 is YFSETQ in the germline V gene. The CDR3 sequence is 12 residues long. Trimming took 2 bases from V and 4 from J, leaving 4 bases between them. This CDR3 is CASSFRYNEQFF. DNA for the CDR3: TGCGCCAGCAGCTTTAGGTACAATGAGCAGTTCTTC.

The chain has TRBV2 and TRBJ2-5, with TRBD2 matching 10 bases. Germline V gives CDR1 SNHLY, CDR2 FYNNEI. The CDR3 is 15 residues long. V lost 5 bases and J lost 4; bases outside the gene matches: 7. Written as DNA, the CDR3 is TGTGCCAGCAGTTGGGGCGCTAGCGGGGGAGAGACCCAGTACTTC. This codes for CASSWGASGGETQYF.

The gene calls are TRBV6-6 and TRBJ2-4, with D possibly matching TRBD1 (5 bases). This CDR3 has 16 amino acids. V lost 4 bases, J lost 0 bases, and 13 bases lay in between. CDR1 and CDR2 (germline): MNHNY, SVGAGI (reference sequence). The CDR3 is CASSFIDRLAKNIQYF. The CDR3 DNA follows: TGTGCCAGCAGTTTTATCGACAGATTAGCCAAAAACATTCAGTACTTC.

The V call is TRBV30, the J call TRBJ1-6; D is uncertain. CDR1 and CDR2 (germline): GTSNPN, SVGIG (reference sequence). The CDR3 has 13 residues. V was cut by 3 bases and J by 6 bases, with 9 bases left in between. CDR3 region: CAWRAAGNSPLHF. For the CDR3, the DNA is TGTGCCTGGAGAGCGGCGGGTAATTCACCCCTCCACTTT. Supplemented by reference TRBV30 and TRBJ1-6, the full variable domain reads SQTIHQWPATLVQPVGSPLSLECTVEGTSNPNLYWYRQAAGRGLQLLFYSVGIGQISSEVPQNLSASRPQDRQFILSSKKLLLSDSGFYLCAWRAAGNSPLHFGNGTRLTVT.

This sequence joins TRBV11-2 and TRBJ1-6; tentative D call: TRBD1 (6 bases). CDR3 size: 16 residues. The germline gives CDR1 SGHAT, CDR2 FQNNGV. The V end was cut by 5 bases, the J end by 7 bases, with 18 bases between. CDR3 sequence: CASSRQQGTENSPLHF. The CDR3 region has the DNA TGTGCCAGCAGCCGCCAACAGGGTACGGAGAATTCACCCCTCCACTTT.

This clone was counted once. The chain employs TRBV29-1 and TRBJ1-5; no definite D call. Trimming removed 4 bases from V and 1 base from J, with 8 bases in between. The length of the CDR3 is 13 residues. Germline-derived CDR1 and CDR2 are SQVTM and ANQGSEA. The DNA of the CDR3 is TGCAGCGTTGTGGTCCAGAGCAATCAGCCCCAGCATTTT. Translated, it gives CSVVVQSNQPQHF.

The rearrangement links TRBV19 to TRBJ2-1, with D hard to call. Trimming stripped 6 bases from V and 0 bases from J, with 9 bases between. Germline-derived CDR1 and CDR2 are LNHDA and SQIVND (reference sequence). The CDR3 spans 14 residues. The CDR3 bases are TGTGCCAGTAGCCTGCTGAGCTCCTACAATGAGCAGTTCTTC. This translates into CASSLLSSYNEQFF.

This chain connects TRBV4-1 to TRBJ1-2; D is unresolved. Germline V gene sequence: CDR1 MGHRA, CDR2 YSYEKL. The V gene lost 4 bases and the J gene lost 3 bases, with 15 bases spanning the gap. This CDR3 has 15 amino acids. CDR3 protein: CASSPSPTRDYGYTF. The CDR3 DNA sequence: TGCGCCAGCAGCCCTTCCCCCACACGGGACTATGGCTACACCTTC.

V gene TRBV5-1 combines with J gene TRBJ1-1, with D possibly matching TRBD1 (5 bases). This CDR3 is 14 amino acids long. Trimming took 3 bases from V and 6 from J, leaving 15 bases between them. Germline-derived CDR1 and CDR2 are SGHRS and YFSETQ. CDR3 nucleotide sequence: TGCGCCAGCAGCTCGGACATCGGAGGGGCTGAAGCTTTCTTT. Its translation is CASSSDIGGAEAFF.

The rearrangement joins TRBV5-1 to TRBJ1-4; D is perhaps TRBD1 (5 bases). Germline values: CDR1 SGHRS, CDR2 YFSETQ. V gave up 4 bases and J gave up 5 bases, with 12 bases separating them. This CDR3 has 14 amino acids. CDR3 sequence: CASSPSGSNEKLFF. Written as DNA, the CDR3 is TGCGCCAGCAGCCCCTCAGGGAGCAATGAAAAACTGTTTTTT.

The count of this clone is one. This CDR3 reads CASSYSALSSTDTQYF. DNA for the CDR3: TGTGCCAGCAGTTACTCTGCGTTATCTAGCACAGATACGCAGTATTTT. The chain has TRBV6-5 and TRBJ2-3; D call uncertain. The CDR3 contains 16 residues. Per germline, CDR1 MNHEY and CDR2 SVGAGI. With 0 bases removed from V and 0 bases from J, the gap between germline ends came to 10 bases.

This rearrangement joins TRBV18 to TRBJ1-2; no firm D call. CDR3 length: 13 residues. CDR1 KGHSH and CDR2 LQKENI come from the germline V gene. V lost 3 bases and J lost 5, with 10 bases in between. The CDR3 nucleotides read TGTGCCAGCTCACCGCTCGGGGAATATGGCTACACCTTC. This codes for CASSPLGEYGYTF.